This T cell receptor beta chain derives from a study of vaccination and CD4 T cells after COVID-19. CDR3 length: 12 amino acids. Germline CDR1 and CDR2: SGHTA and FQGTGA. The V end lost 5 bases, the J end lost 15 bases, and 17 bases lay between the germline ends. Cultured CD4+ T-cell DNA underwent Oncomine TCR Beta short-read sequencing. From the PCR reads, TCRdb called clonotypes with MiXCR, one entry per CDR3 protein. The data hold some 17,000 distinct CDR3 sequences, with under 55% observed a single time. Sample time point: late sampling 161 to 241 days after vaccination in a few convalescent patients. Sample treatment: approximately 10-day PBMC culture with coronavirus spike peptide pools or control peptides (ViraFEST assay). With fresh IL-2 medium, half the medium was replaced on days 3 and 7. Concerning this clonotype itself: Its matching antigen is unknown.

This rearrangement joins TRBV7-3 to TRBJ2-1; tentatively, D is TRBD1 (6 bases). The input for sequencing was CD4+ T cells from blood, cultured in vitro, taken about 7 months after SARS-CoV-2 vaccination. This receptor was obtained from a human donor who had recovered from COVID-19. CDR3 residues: CASSPSQGTPFF. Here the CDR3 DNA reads TGTGCCAGCAGCCCGTCACAGGGTACCCCGTTCTTC.